Listed below are T cell receptor beta chains from one sample, sequenced in a study of cytomegalovirus exposure and HLA in healthy donors. Data came from immunoSEQ multiplex PCR; TCRdb stores just in-frame clones and leaves some out. The table includes approximately 88,000 clones, 80% detected once. The sequenced sample consisted of PBMCs. These receptors were taken from a man aged 18 to 29 in good health and CMV-seronegative. CDR3s include the opening cysteine and the closing phenylalanine or tryptophan. Each record gives: V gene, D gene, clone size, CDR3 length, J gene, CDR3 DNA, CDR3 protein. The D gene is left open where the match is weak. Part of the rows lack a size; the others show once, few, many or a class for expanded clones.

>TRBV19|TRBD1|-|17|TRBJ2-7
TGTGCCAGTAGTATGGGGGACAGGGGGCAGAGGTCCTACGAGCAGTACTTC
CASSMGDRGQRSYEQYF
>TRBV6-1|-|-|13|TRBJ1-1
TGTGCCAGCGAGGGCCTAATGAACACTGAAGCTTTCTTT
CASEGLMNTEAFF
>TRBV11-3|-|-|14|TRBJ1-1
TGTGCCAGCAGCTCAGGGGCACCGAACACTGAAGCTTTCTTT
CASSSGAPNTEAFF
>TRBV7-9|-|few|15|TRBJ2-7
TGTTCCAGCAGCTTAGTGGGGACTCTCTCCTACGAGCAGTACTTC
CSSSLVGTLSYEQYF
>TRBV2|-|-|15|TRBJ2-7
TGTGCCAGCAGTGTTAGGCCCTTAGGGAGCGACGAGCAGTACTTC
CASSVRPLGSDEQYF
>TRBV6-6|TRBD1|-|15|TRBJ1-1
TGTGCCAGCACCGAACAGACAGGGGGTCACACTGAAGCTTTCTTT
CASTEQTGGHTEAFF
>TRBV15|-|-|15|TRBJ2-5
TGTGCCACCAGCAGAACTAGATTGAAGGAAGAGACCCAGTACTTC
CATSRTRLKEETQYF
>TRBV5-6|TRBD1|once|18|TRBJ2-7
TGTGCCAGCAGCTTCTATGCCCGTACAGGGGATTCTCACTACGAGCAGTACTTC
CASSFYARTGDSHYEQYF
>TRBV11-2|TRBD2|-|14|TRBJ2-3
TGTGCCAGCAGCGCAAGACTAGCGGTAGATACGCAGTATTTT
CASSARLAVDTQYF
>TRBV11-2|TRBD2|once|20|TRBJ2-1
TGTGCCAGCAGCTTAGATCCATTACTCGGGAGCGGGGGGGAATTTTTTGAGCAGTTCTTC
CASSLDPLLGSGGEFFEQFF
>TRBV5-1|-|-|16|TRBJ2-7
TGCGCCAGCAGCTTACCGACAGGTCTTGGCTCCTACGAGCAGTACTTC
CASSLPTGLGSYEQYF
>TRBV2|TRBD2|-|14|TRBJ2-5
TGTGCCAGCAGTGTGCGGGGGGCGGGAGAGACCCAGTACTTC
CASSVRGAGETQYF
>TRBV2|TRBD1|-|14|TRBJ2-7
TGTGCCAGCAGCGTGGCAGGGGGTACCTACGAGCAGTACTTC
CASSVAGGTYEQYF
>TRBV2|TRBD1|-|16|TRBJ1-1
TGTGCCAATGGAGGGCAGGGGGCTGGTTTCAACACTGAAGCTTTCTTT
CANGGQGAGFNTEAFF
>TRBV29-1|-|-|14|TRBJ1-1
TGCAGCGTCCATGCGAACGGGGTTAACACTGAAGCTTTCTTT
CSVHANGVNTEAFF
>TRBV11-2|TRBD1|-|18|TRBJ2-7
TGTGCCAGCAGCCCTCTCAATAGGAGGCCGGGACAGCCCTACGAGCAGTACTTC
CASSPLNRRPGQPYEQYF
>TRBV5-6|-|few|14|TRBJ1-1
TGTGCCAGCAGCCCCCAGGGGCGGAACACTGAAGCTTTCTTT
CASSPQGRNTEAFF
>TRBV11-2|-|-|12|TRBJ2-7
TGTGCCAGCAGCTTATACACAGCCGAGCAGTACTTC
CASSLYTAEQYF
>TRBV9|TRBD1|-|14|TRBJ1-1
TGTGCCAGCAGCGTAGCTTCAGGGGGCGCTGAAGCTTTCTTT
CASSVASGGAEAFF
>TRBV5-6|-|-|15|TRBJ1-1
TGTGCCAGCGAACACCCGGCAGGGAGGTACACTGAAGCTTTCTTT
CASEHPAGRYTEAFF
>TRBV2|TRBD1|few|16|TRBJ1-1
TGTGCCAGCGAAGTCGGTGGGGGACAGGTGTTGGCTGAAGCTTTCTTT
CASEVGGGQVLAEAFF
>TRBV19|-|few|17|TRBJ1-1
TGTGCCAGTAGTTTCCCGCCGGGACTCTATATGAACACTGAAGCTTTCTTT
CASSFPPGLYMNTEAFF
>TRBV19|-|-|14|TRBJ2-3
TGTGCCAGTAGTACTCGCAGGGGCACAGATACGCAGTATTTT
CASSTRRGTDTQYF
>TRBV5-1|TRBD2|-|16|TRBJ2-3
TGCGCCAGCAGCTTGGCCATGGGACTAGTAACAGATACGCAGTATTTT
CASSLAMGLVTDTQYF
>TRBV6-5|-|-|12|TRBJ1-5
TGTGCCAGCAGTCCGGGTAACCAGCCCCAGCATTTT
CASSPGNQPQHF
>TRBV29-1|TRBD1|-|16|TRBJ2-2
TGCAGCGCCCCGGCCCCGGGACAGGGGTACACCGGGGAGCTGTTTTTT
CSAPAPGQGYTGELFF
>TRBV7-9|-|-|14|TRBJ2-3
TGTGCCAGCAGCTTCGAGGGTAACACAGATACGCAGTATTTT
CASSFEGNTDTQYF
>TRBV18|TRBD1|-|17|TRBJ1-5
TGTGCCAGCTCACCAGCATCTGCCGGGACAGGGGGCCAGCCCCAGCATTTT
CASSPASAGTGGQPQHF
>TRBV6-5|-|-|14|TRBJ2-7
TGTGCCAGCAGTTACGGAGGCCGTTCCTACGAGCAGTACTTC
CASSYGGRSYEQYF
>TRBV9|TRBD1|-|16|TRBJ2-3
TGTGCCAGCAGCGCACGACGGGACAGCCCCACAGATACGCAGTATTTT
CASSARRDSPTDTQYF
>TRBV10-2|-|-|14|TRBJ1-1
TGCGCCAGCAGCTCTGGGCAGGTCGGGGCTGAAGCTTTCTTT
CASSSGQVGAEAFF
>TRBV2|-|-|14|TRBJ1-1
TGTGCCAGCAGTGACCCGACAGGGAACACTGAAGCTTTCTTT
CASSDPTGNTEAFF
>TRBV10-1|-|-|15|TRBJ1-1
TGCGCCAGCAGTGAGTCGGGGGTTCGGGGGACTGAAGCTTTCTTT
CASSESGVRGTEAFF
>TRBV15|-|-|13|TRBJ2-7
TGTGCCACCGGGCGGGACCGACCCTACGAGCAGTACTTC
CATGRDRPYEQYF
>TRBV28|-|-|14|TRBJ1-5
TGTGCCAGCTGGATTTCGGGTGACCATCAGCCCCAGCATTTT
CASWISGDHQPQHF
>TRBV12-5|-|-|12|TRBJ1-5
TGTGCTAGTGGTCCTGGGCCTCAGCCCCAGCATTTT
CASGPGPQPQHF
>TRBV9|-|-|12|TRBJ2-1
TGTGCCAGCAGCGTAGGAGAGAATGAGCAGTTCTTC
CASSVGENEQFF
>TRBV6-1|TRBD1|few|13|TRBJ1-2
TGTGCCAGCAGCGGGACAGGGTCCTATGGCTACACCTTC
CASSGTGSYGYTF
>TRBV6-1|-|few|12|TRBJ1-1
TGTGCCAGCAGTGCAACAGGGTCTGAAGCTTTCTTT
CASSATGSEAFF
>TRBV5-4|TRBD2|-|16|TRBJ2-5
TGTGCCAGCAGCTTGACTAGCGGGGGGGCCCAAGAGACCCAGTACTTC
CASSLTSGGAQETQYF
>TRBV11-3|-|-|14|TRBJ2-3
TGTGCCAGCAGCTTAGGTACAGGTACAGATACGCAGTATTTT
CASSLGTGTDTQYF
>TRBV27|TRBD2|-|14|TRBJ2-1
TGTGCCAGCAGTACTAGCGGGGGAAACAATGAGCAGTTCTTC
CASSTSGGNNEQFF
>TRBV5-5|TRBD2|few|15|TRBJ2-7
TGTGCCAGCAGCTCCTCCGGGACTAGGCACTACGAGCAGTACTTC
CASSSSGTRHYEQYF
>TRBV5-5|TRBD1|-|15|TRBJ2-2
TGTGCCAGCAGCTTGGGGACAGGGGTCACCGGGGAGCTGTTTTTT
CASSLGTGVTGELFF
>TRBV2|TRBD2|-|14|TRBJ2-1
TGTGCCAGCAGTCCCGGGACTAGGTTGAGTGAGCAGTTCTTC
CASSPGTRLSEQFF
>TRBV5-5|TRBD2|-|15|TRBJ2-7
TGTGCCAGCAGGCCTACTAGCGGGGGGTATAACGAGCAGTACTTC
CASRPTSGGYNEQYF
>TRBV9|TRBD1|-|17|TRBJ2-3
TGTGCCAGCGGTGTTGGTCACGGACAGGGGAGGGAGGATACGCAGTATTTT
CASGVGHGQGREDTQYF
>TRBV28|-|-|15|TRBJ2-7
TGTGCCAGCAGCACCCCGTCACAGGGTTCCTACGAGCAGTACTTC
CASSTPSQGSYEQYF
>TRBV5-1|TRBD1|-|14|TRBJ2-7
TGCGCCAGCAGCAGCACAGGGGGCGCCTACGAGCAGTACTTC
CASSSTGGAYEQYF
>TRBV15|TRBD1|few|17|TRBJ1-5
TGTGCCACCAGCAGCCCCGGACAGGGAAGGAGCAATCAGCCCCAGCATTTT
CATSSPGQGRSNQPQHF
>TRBV9|-|-|16|TRBJ1-3
TGTGCCAGCAGCTCCAAGGGGGGGACTGCTGGAAACACCATATATTTT
CASSSKGGTAGNTIYF
>TRBV6-1|-|-|14|TRBJ1-2
TGTGCCAGCCGCGCCCCCCTCTATAGCTATGGCTACACCTTC
CASRAPLYSYGYTF
>TRBV28|-|-|14|TRBJ1-5
TGTGCCAGCAGTCTTAGACGGGACAATCAGCCCCAGCATTTT
CASSLRRDNQPQHF
>TRBV6-6|TRBD1|-|14|TRBJ2-2
TGTGCCAGCAGTTCGGACAGGGGTATCCGGGAGCTGTTTTTT
CASSSDRGIRELFF
>TRBV7-8|-|-|16|TRBJ2-5
TGTGCCAGTAATCATTACCAGGGGCCTTCCGAAGAGACCCAGTACTTC
CASNHYQGPSEETQYF
>TRBV4-1|TRBD2|-|17|TRBJ2-7
TGCGCCAGCAGCCAAGTCCGGGGGGTCGTTAGCTCCTACGAGCAGTACTTC
CASSQVRGVVSSYEQYF
>TRBV25-1|TRBD1|-|14|TRBJ1-2
TGTGCCAGCAGCTGGACAGGGGTAAACTATGGCTACACCTTC
CASSWTGVNYGYTF
>TRBV9|-|-|12|TRBJ2-7
TGTGCCAGCGGCCCAGGGACCTACGAGCAGTACTTC
CASGPGTYEQYF